What follows is one TCR beta chain and its context. The clone's antigen remains unknown. Base qualities are not recorded, but no much larger clone differs from it by a single base. The sample comes from a study of siplizumab effects on memory and regulatory T cells (dated by TCRdb to the late 2010s). Concerning the study at large: The study examined how the anti-CD2 antibody siplizumab affects alloreactive T-cell subsets in allogeneic mixed lymphocyte reactions built from human PBMCs. Broad study findings and their caveats: Among mappable alloreactive CD4+ clones, an average Treg-derived fraction of over 60% was observed with siplizumab, compared with approximately 30% in control reactions. The cumulative frequency of alloreactive sequences that could be traced back to unstimulated CD4+ memory T cells was significantly reduced by siplizumab. Unstimulated naive T cells appeared more diverse than memory T cells, and naive cells seemed to contribute substantially to the alloresponse. Whether proliferating Tregs from siplizumab cultures were suppressive was not functionally confirmed. Because sequences below about 10^-5 frequency were poorly captured, only a minor fraction of alloreactive clones could be mapped to unstimulated subsets. Roughly 80-96% of proliferating CD4+ or CD8+ clones could not be assigned a naive or memory phenotype.

The junction shows trimming of 8 bases on V and 5 bases on J, plus 13 bases between the germline ends. CDR1 and CDR2 are read off the germline V gene as MNHNS and SASEGT. From cysteine to phenylalanine, the CDR3 is 13 amino acids long. The DNA shown is the 39-base CDR3, in frame from base 1. Receptor libraries were prepared by the immunoSEQ multiplex PCR assay. The deep sequencing platform assayed approximately 10^5 TCR templates per sample. Genomic DNA extracted from sorted T cells was the material used for TCRbeta CDR3 sequencing. In the source study's methods: The R programming language was used for clonal analysis of TCRbeta CDR3 data. Alloreactive CD4+ and CD8+ clones were defined by comparing unstimulated samples with post-reaction CFSE-low samples. By matching sequences to the repertoires of sorted unstimulated Treg and non-Treg cells, each alloreactive CD4+ clone was assigned a regulatory or non-regulatory origin. TCRdb provides this immuneACCESS table in a form limited to in-frame rearrangements. Some clones are lacking; in checked studies, under half of them reflect an unresolved V gene, and why the rest are absent is not known. V and J calls and clone size are as listed in that table; D and trimming were resolved from the DNA. In all, the sample holds 50,000 to 55,000 clones, and about 97% of those were seen once. The top ten constitute around 0.6% of the sample.

In addition, sequencing in three donor pairs included unstimulated CD8+ effector memory subsets alongside CD4+ naive, CD8+ naive, CD8+ TEMRA and CD4+ memory subsets. Sorted unstimulated T cells, along with proliferating T cells recovered from mixed lymphocyte reactions, underwent TCRbeta CDR3 sequencing. Fresh whole blood from fewer than 11 HLA-typed healthy donors served as the source for isolating PBMCs. The receptor's source is a human donor in good health. The chain is encoded by TRBV6-1 joined to TRBJ1-5; TRBD1 is a possible D gene, resting on 5 matching bases. Source material: naive CD4+ T cells sorted from blood. What this sample's cell subset or site label stands for: unstimulated naive T cells. The DNA reads as follows: TGTGCCAGCGGACAATTAAGTTATCAGCCCCAGCATTTT. The encoded protein is CASGQLSYQPQHF.